This is a list of T cell receptor beta chains from one sample in a study of cytomegalovirus exposure and HLA in healthy donors. The assay was immunoSEQ multiplex PCR, and TCRdb's table has in-frame clones only and misses some. The sample has about 160,000 clones, roughly 79% seen once. Sequences were obtained from PBMCs. These TCRs come from a woman in her forties or fifties in good health and CMV-seropositive. Each CDR3 is given with its conserved first and last residue. Each record gives: J gene, V gene, clone size, D gene, CDR3 protein, CDR3 DNA. The D gene is left open where the match is weak. Part of the rows lack a size; the others show once, few, many or a class for expanded clones.

TRBJ1-2,TRBV7-6,-,-,CASSLGPNPGYGYTF,TGTGCCAGCAGCTTAGGTCCCAACCCGGGCTATGGCTACACCTTC
TRBJ2-5,TRBV2,-,-,CASRQGAGGQETQYF,TGTGCCAGCAGGCAGGGGGCCGGGGGGCAAGAGACCCAGTACTTC
TRBJ2-5,TRBV4-1,-,TRBD1,CASSRLTGTGGETQYF,TGCGCCAGCAGCCGTCTGACCGGGACAGGGGGAGAGACCCAGTACTTC
TRBJ2-5,TRBV18,-,TRBD1,CASSSRDRVQETQYF,TGTGCCAGCTCATCGAGGGACAGGGTCCAAGAGACCCAGTACTTC
TRBJ1-2,TRBV5-6,-,-,CASSLGGPDAYGYTF,TGTGCCAGCAGCTTGGGGGGGCCAGACGCCTATGGCTACACCTTC
TRBJ1-5,TRBV30,-,-,CAWSKGPGSANQPQHF,TGTGCCTGGAGTAAGGGGCCCGGGAGTGCTAATCAGCCCCAGCATTTT
TRBJ2-1,TRBV6-5,-,-,CASSYSTITVNEQFF,TGTGCCAGCAGTTACTCGACAATAACGGTGAATGAGCAGTTCTTC
TRBJ1-6,TRBV27,few,-,CASSFARRRTDNSPLHF,TGTGCCAGCAGTTTTGCGCGACGGAGGACTGATAATTCACCCCTCCACTTT
TRBJ2-2,TRBV19,once,TRBD2,CASGRAGVGTGELFF,TGTGCCAGTGGGAGGGCGGGAGTGGGTACCGGGGAGCTGTTTTTT
TRBJ2-3,TRBV2,-,TRBD2,CASSDRGSFDTQYF,TGTGCCAGCAGTGATCGCGGGAGTTTTGATACGCAGTATTTT
TRBJ1-1,TRBV28,once,TRBD1,CASSLFGQGASEAFF,TGTGCCAGCAGTTTATTCGGACAGGGGGCGAGTGAAGCTTTCTTT
TRBJ2-1,TRBV7-2,few,TRBD2,CASSASGGVYNEQFF,TGTGCCAGCAGCGCTAGCGGGGGTGTGTACAATGAGCAGTTCTTC
TRBJ2-1,TRBV30,once,TRBD1,CAGQGVYNEQFF,TGTGCCGGGCAGGGGGTGTACAATGAGCAGTTCTTC
TRBJ2-5,TRBV5-4,-,-,CASSHPQGRRETQYF,TGTGCCAGCAGCCACCCACAGGGGAGGCGAGAGACCCAGTACTTC
TRBJ1-2,TRBV5-5,-,-,CASSAGRGSYGYTF,TGTGCCAGCAGCGCCGGTCGAGGCAGCTATGGCTACACCTTC
TRBJ2-3,TRBV5-1,-,TRBD2,CASSLSSGGDTQYF,TGCGCCAGCAGCTTGAGTAGCGGGGGAGATACGCAGTATTTT
TRBJ2-7,TRBV2,-,-,CASTSTAYEQYF,TGTGCCAGCACGTCGACAGCTTACGAGCAGTACTTC
TRBJ1-1,TRBV7-9,-,TRBD1,CASSLAGDRGPGSGAFF,TGTGCCAGCAGCTTAGCGGGGGACAGGGGGCCGGGGTCCGGGGCTTTCTTT
TRBJ2-1,TRBV7-7,once,TRBD2,CASSLNLADSYNEQFF,TGTGCTAGCAGCTTAAACCTAGCGGACTCCTACAATGAGCAGTTCTTC
TRBJ2-6,TRBV5-1,-,-,CASSLGQFTGANVLTF,TGCGCCAGCAGCTTGGGACAGTTTACTGGGGCCAACGTCCTGACTTTC
TRBJ1-4,TRBV28,-,-,CASSSPSRGGGLFEKLFF,TGTGCCAGCAGTTCTCCCTCGAGGGGGGGAGGGTTATTTGAAAAACTGTTTTTT
TRBJ2-3,TRBV15,-,-,CATRRRGGASTDTQYF,TGTGCCACCAGAAGGAGGGGGGGGGCTAGCACAGATACGCAGTATTTT
TRBJ1-6,TRBV6-5,-,-,CASRRSNSPLHF,TGTGCCAGCCGTAGGAGCAATTCACCCCTCCACTTT
TRBJ2-1,TRBV5-1,-,TRBD2,CASRTSGGASYNEQFF,TGCGCCAGCAGGACTAGCGGGGGGGCCTCCTACAATGAGCAGTTCTTC
TRBJ1-1,TRBV4-3,-,TRBD1,CASSQWTGGNTEAFF,TGCGCCAGCAGCCAATGGACAGGGGGGAACACTGAAGCTTTCTTT
TRBJ1-5,TRBV23-1,-,-,CASSHREVGRYSNQPQHF,TGCGCCAGCAGTCACAGGGAAGTCGGACGATATAGCAATCAGCCCCAGCATTTT